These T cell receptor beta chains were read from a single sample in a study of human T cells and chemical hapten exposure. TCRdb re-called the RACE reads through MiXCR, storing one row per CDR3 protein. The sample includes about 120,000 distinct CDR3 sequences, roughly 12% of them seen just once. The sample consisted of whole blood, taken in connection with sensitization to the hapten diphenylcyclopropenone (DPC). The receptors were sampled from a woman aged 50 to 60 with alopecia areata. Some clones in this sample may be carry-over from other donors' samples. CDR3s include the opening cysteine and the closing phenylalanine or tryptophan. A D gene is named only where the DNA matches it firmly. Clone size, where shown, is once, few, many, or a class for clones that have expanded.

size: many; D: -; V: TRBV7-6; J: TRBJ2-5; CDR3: CASSLFAAGETQYF; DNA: TGTGCCAGCAGCTTATTCGCTGCGGGAGAGACCCAGTACTTC
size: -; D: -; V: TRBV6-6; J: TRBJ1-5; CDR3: CASSYNLGTRGNQPQHF; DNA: TGTGCCAGCAGTTACAATCTGGGGACTCGTGGCAATCAGCCCCAGCATTTT
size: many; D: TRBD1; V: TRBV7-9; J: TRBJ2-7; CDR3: CASSLGTGASYEQYF; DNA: TGTGCCAGCAGCTTAGGGACAGGGGCCTCCTACGAGCAGTACTTC
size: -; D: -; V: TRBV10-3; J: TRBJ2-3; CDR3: CAISESVTDTQYF; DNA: TGTGCCATCAGTGAGTCAGTGACAGATACGCAGTATTTT
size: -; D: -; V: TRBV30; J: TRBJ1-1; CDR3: CAWAPSNTEAFF; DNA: TGTGCCTGGGCCCCCTCGAACACTGAAGCTTTCTTT
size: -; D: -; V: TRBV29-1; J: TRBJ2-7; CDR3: CSVEGAFYEQYF; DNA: TGCAGCGTTGAGGGGGCATTTTACGAGCAGTACTTC
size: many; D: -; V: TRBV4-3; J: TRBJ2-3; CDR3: CASMAQGSGDTQYF; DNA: TGCGCCAGCATGGCTCAGGGTTCGGGAGATACGCAGTATTTT
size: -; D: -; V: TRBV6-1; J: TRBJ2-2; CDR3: CASDRSTGELFF; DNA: TGTGCCAGCGACAGGTCCACCGGGGAGCTGTTTTTT
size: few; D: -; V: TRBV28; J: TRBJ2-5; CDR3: CASSLGQGTQETQYF; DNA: TGTGCCAGCAGTTTAGGCCAGGGGACTCAAGAGACCCAGTACTTC
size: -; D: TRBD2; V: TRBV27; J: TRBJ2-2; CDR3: CASSSFSGGHAGELFF; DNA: TGTGCCAGCAGTTCCTTTAGCGGGGGACACGCCGGGGAGCTGTTTTTT
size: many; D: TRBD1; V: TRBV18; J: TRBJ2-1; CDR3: CASSPGTGVYNEQFF; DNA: TGTGCCAGCTCTCCTGGGACAGGGGTGTACAATGAGCAGTTCTTC
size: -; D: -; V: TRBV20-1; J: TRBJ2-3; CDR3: CSASSPVGITDTQYF; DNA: TGCAGTGCTAGTAGTCCCGTGGGGATCACAGATACGCAGTATTTT
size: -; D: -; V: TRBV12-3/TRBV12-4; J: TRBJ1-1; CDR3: CASSCDINAFF; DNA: TGTGCCAGCAGTTGTGATATCAATGCTTTCTTT
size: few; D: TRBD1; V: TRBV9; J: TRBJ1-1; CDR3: CASSVGTGNTEAFF; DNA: TGTGCCAGCAGCGTAGGGACAGGTAACACTGAAGCTTTCTTT
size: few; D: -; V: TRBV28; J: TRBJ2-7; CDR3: CASSQQVYEQYF; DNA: TGTGCCAGCAGTCAACAGGTCTACGAGCAGTACTTC
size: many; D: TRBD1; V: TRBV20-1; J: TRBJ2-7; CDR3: CSATRDRGGEQYF; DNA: TGCAGTGCAACCCGGGACAGGGGAGGCGAGCAGTACTTC
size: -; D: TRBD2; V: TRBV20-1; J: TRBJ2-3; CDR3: CSARSGGEPGADTQYF; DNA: TGCAGTGCTCGTAGCGGGGGGGAACCTGGGGCAGATACGCAGTATTTT
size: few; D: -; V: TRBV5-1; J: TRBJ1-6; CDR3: CASSLEPEGPLHF; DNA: TGCGCCAGCAGCTTGGAACCAGAGGGGCCCCTCCACTTT
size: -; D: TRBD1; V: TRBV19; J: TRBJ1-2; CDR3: CASTTGGMGGYTF; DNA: TGTGCCAGTACGACAGGGGGCATGGGTGGCTACACCTTC
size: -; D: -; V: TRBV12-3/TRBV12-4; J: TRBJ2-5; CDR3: CASGKGETQYF; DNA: TGTGCCAGCGGGAAGGGGGAGACCCAGTACTTC
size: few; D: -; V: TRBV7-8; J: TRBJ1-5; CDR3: CASSTRRNSNQPQHF; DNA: TGTGCCAGCAGCACTCGACGGAATAGCAATCAGCCCCAGCATTTT
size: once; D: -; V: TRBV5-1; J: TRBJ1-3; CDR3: CASSLTPTNTIYF; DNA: TGCGCCAGCAGCTTGACCCCAACAAACACCATATATTTT
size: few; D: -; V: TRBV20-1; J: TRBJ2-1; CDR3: CSARSSIFLYNEQFF; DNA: TGCAGTGCTAGGTCATCTATATTCTTGTACAATGAGCAGTTCTTC